The 27 T cell receptor beta chains below were found in one sample sequenced in a study of response to subunit inactivated influenza vaccine. One entry per CDR3 protein, called by TCRdb with MiXCR from the RT-PCR reads. Here the sample spans about 620,000 distinct CDR3 sequences, around 11% being singletons. The input for sequencing was PBMCs from blood, taken on the day of vaccination. The receptors stem from a man aged 45-60 years who received an inactivated influenza vaccine.

V is TRBV4-3 and J is TRBJ2-7; 9 bases map to TRBD1. Losses at the gene ends were 1 base for V and 3 bases for J; bases not matched to a gene: 4. There are 15 residues in the CDR3. Germline V CDR1 and CDR2: LGHNA, YSLEER. The CDR3 DNA reads TGCGCCAGCAGCCAAGGGGGACAGGGCCACTACGAGCAGTACTTC. Translating gives CASSQGGQGHYEQYF.

This clonotype came up a few times. The rearrangement links TRBV20-1 to TRBJ2-2; D assignment may be TRBD1 or TRBD2 (5 bases each). Between the trimmed V and J ends, which lost 4 bases and 6 bases, there was a span of 18 bases. This CDR3 comprises 15 residues. Germline assignment: CDR1 DFQATT and CDR2 SNEGSKA (reference sequence). In DNA form, the CDR3 reads TGCAGTGCTACTTTTAGGGGACGAATCGCCGGGGAGCTGTTTTTT. Translation: CSATFRGRIAGELFF.

This clonotype was counted a few times. J is TRBJ2-2 and V is TRBV5-1; 9 bases match TRBD2. CDR3 length: 18 residues. J gave up 4 bases and V 4 bases, and 14 bases lay outside the gene matches. CDR1 SGHRS and CDR2 YFSETQ come from the germline V gene. CDR3: CASSLQPWRGGRTGELFF. CDR3 bases: TGCGCCAGCAGCCTCCAACCGTGGCGGGGGGGCCGCACCGGGGAGCTGTTTTTT.

J is TRBJ2-3 and V is TRBV12-3 or TRBV12-4; D could derive from TRBD1 or TRBD2 (5 bases each). This CDR3 comprises 14 residues. Trimming removed 8 bases at V and 0 bases at J, with 12 bases between. DNA for the CDR3: TGTGCCAGCGTGTGGGGCGGGAGCACAGATACGCAGTATTTT. This gives the protein CASVWGGSTDTQYF.

A few counts support this clonotype. This chain connects TRBV5-1 to TRBJ2-7; D perhaps matches TRBD2 (5 bases). Per germline, CDR1 SGHRS and CDR2 YFSETQ. V shed 3 bases and J shed 2 bases, with 12 bases lying between them. The CDR3 totals 14 residues. CDR3 loop: CASSYQRSTYEQYF. As DNA, the CDR3 is TGCGCCAGCAGCTATCAGCGGTCGACCTACGAGCAGTACTTC.

Only a few counts were recorded for this clonotype. This chain uses TRBV4-1 with TRBJ1-4; D unresolved. V lost 4 bases, J lost 7 bases, and 13 bases lay in between. The CDR3 has 14 amino acids. Germline loops: CDR1 MGHRA, CDR2 YSYEKL. CDR3: CASSPTWEGEKLFF. In nucleotides, the CDR3 is TGCGCCAGCAGCCCAACTTGGGAAGGTGAAAAACTGTTTTTT.

There are many counts of this clonotype. V usage is TRBV5-6 and J usage is TRBJ2-1, with D unresolved. The V gene's germline CDR1 is SGHDT and CDR2 YYEEEE. CDR3 size: 15 residues. The V gene lost 0 bases and the J gene lost 2 bases, with 9 bases spanning the gap. The CDR3 nucleotides read TGTGCCAGCAGCTTGGGGCGGACCACCTACAATGAGCAGTTCTTC. This codes for CASSLGRTTYNEQFF.

The rearrangement links TRBV28 to TRBJ2-7; 7 positions match TRBD1. The ends lost 6 bases at V and 5 bases at J; junction bases unmatched: 10. This CDR3 has 14 residues. Per germline, CDR1 MDHEN and CDR2 SYDVKM. As DNA, the CDR3 is TGTGCCAGCAGCGGGGACAGAGATTCCGACGAGCAGTACTTC. Translation gives CASSGDRDSDEQYF.

This clonotype was observed many times. The chain recombines TRBV12-3 or TRBV12-4 with TRBJ2-7, with 7 positions matching TRBD2. J was trimmed by 7 bases and V by 2 bases; bases with no gene match: 2. This CDR3 contains 12 residues. The CDR3: CASSLSGGEQYF. CDR3 in DNA: TGTGCCAGCAGTTTATCGGGGGGAGAGCAGTACTTC.

In this sample, this clonotype turned up many times. This chain links TRBV27 with TRBJ1-5; 12 bases align to TRBD1. Germline trimming cut 6 bases from V and 3 bases from J; bases unmatched to any gene: 6. This CDR3 has 16 residues. CDR1 and CDR2 (germline): MNHEY, SMNVEV (reference sequence). CDR3 nucleotide sequence: TGTGCCAGCAGAGGGACAGGGGGCGCGGTCAATCAGCCCCAGCATTTT. This codes for CASRGTGGAVNQPQHF.

This clonotype has only a few counts. V usage is TRBV3-1 and J usage is TRBJ2-1; D may match TRBD1 or TRBD2 (6 bases each). Germline V gene lookup returns CDR1 LGHDT and CDR2 YNNKEL (reference sequence). The CDR3 contains 17 residues. V shed 2 bases and J shed 4 bases, with 18 bases lying between them. CDR3: CASSQLGGPLLYNEQFF. The CDR3 coding sequence is TGTGCCAGCAGCCAACTGGGGGGCCCCCTCCTTTACAATGAGCAGTTCTTC.

This clonotype was seen only a few times. The chain combines TRBV6-1 with TRBJ2-7; no reliable D call. Trimming left V 5 bases short and J 9 bases short, with 17 bases between. This CDR3 is built from 13 residues. The germline CDR1 and CDR2 sequences are MNHNS and SASEGT. DNA of the CDR3: TGTGCCAGCAGTCGTATTCCCAGATACTTGCAGTACTTC. Translation gives CASSRIPRYLQYF.

This clonotype was counted only a few times. The CDR3 loop reads CASSSLAVSTDTQYF. The CDR3 DNA reads as TGTGCCAGCAGCTCATTAGCGGTTAGCACAGATACGCAGTATTTT. The rearrangement uses TRBV5-8 and TRBJ2-3; maybe TRBD2 (6 bases). Germline loops: CDR1 SGHTS, CDR2 YDEGEE. Trimming removed 3 bases from V and 0 bases from J, with 11 bases in between. CDR3 length: 15 amino acids.

This clonotype was counted between two and nine times. The chain couples TRBV20-1 to TRBJ2-7; 10 bases align to TRBD1. CDR3 size: 15 residues. Per the germline V gene, CDR1 is DFQATT and CDR2 is SNEGSKA (reference sequence). The ends lost 6 bases at V and 6 bases at J; junction bases unmatched: 14. The CDR3 DNA sequence: TGCAGTGCAAGGGGACAGGGGATGTCCCCCGCCGAGCAGTACTTC. Translated, it gives CSARGQGMSPAEQYF.

Only a few counts were recorded for this clonotype. V usage is TRBV6-2 or TRBV6-3 and J usage is TRBJ2-7, with D perhaps assigned TRBD1 or TRBD2 (5 bases each). Trimming took off 6 bases at V and 3 bases at J, with 18 bases between the two ends. Germline assignment: CDR1 MNHEY and CDR2 SVGEGT. CDR3 length: 15 residues. As DNA, the CDR3 is TGTGCCAGCAGAGCATTCCGGGACGGATACTACGAGCAGTACTTC. This encodes CASRAFRDGYYEQYF.

V gene TRBV7-2 combines with J gene TRBJ2-5, with TRBD1 matching 7 bases. With V trimmed by 2 bases and J by 1 base, 10 bases remained unmatched. Germline values: CDR1 SGHTA, CDR2 FQGNSA. There are 17 residues in the CDR3. The CDR3 region has the DNA TGTGCCAGCAGCTTAAATACAGGGGCAGGGGTCCAAGAGACCCAGTACTTC. Amino acids: CASSLNTGAGVQETQYF.

Only a few counts were recorded for this clonotype. The rearrangement links TRBV6-2 or TRBV6-3 to TRBJ2-1; 7 bases fit TRBD2. Per the germline V gene, CDR1 is MNHEY and CDR2 is SVGEGT. With V trimmed by 9 bases and J by 4 bases, 9 bases remained unmatched. The CDR3 covers 14 residues. CDR3 sequence: CASCLAGEYNEQFF. CDR3 nucleotide sequence: TGTGCCAGTTGTCTGGCGGGGGAGTACAATGAGCAGTTCTTC.

This clonotype came up a few times. This chain connects TRBV7-2 to TRBJ2-1; D perhaps matches TRBD2 (6 bases). The germline V gene encodes CDR1 SGHTA and CDR2 FQGNSA. This CDR3 spans 16 amino acids. V lost 5 bases, J lost 4 bases, and 18 bases lay in between. CDR3 coding DNA: TGTGCCAGCAGCGCCCAAGGTGGGACTGCATACAATGAGCAGTTCTTC. Protein product: CASSAQGGTAYNEQFF.

This clonotype was seen ten or more times. The DNA for the CDR3 is TGCAGTGCAAGAAAGTCGCCAGATAGCAATCAGCCCCAGCATTTT. It is translated as CSARKSPDSNQPQHF. The rearrangement uses TRBV20-1 and TRBJ1-5; D not certain. The CDR3 has 15 residues. Germline V gene sequence: CDR1 DFQATT, CDR2 SNEGSKA (reference sequence). V dropped 6 bases and J dropped 0 bases, with 15 bases sitting between them.

This clonotype showed up many times. V and J are TRBV12-3 or TRBV12-4 and TRBJ2-1; 8 bases are a match to TRBD2. The CDR3 totals 14 residues. V lost 5 bases and J lost 8; bases outside the gene matches: 8. Here the CDR3 DNA reads TGTGCCAGCAGTCCTACCAGCGGGGGCGATGAGCAGTTCTTC. This sequence encodes CASSPTSGGDEQFF.

The V call is TRBV11-2, the J call TRBJ2-7; 11 bases are a match to TRBD2. The CDR3 covers 16 residues. Trimming removed 5 bases from V and 1 base from J; junction bases left unmatched: 7. Germline-derived CDR1 and CDR2 are SGHAT and FQNNGV. CDR3 sequence reads: CASSARLAGWSYEQYF. DNA for the CDR3: TGTGCCAGCAGCGCACGACTAGCGGGATGGTCCTACGAGCAGTACTTC. The entire variable domain, with the rest obtained from reference TRBV11-2 and TRBJ2-7, is as follows: EAGVAQSPRYKIIEKRQSVAFWCNPISGHATLYWYQQILGQGPKLLIQFQNNGVVDDSQLPKDRFSAERLKGVDSTLKIQPAKLEDSAVYLCASSARLAGWSYEQYFGPGTRLTVT.

CDR3 in DNA: TGTGCCAGCAGTTACTCCTCCGGCAGCTGGAATGAGCAGTTCTTC. It codes for CASSYSSGSWNEQFF. The chain recombines TRBV6-5 with TRBJ2-1; no clear D gene. CDR3 size: 15 residues. V was pared by 0 bases and J by 7 bases, with 13 bases between. Germline CDR1 MNHEY, CDR2 SVGAGI.

The chain has TRBV20-1 and TRBJ2-5; TRBD2 matches at 7 bases. The CDR3 runs 15 residues. With 4 bases clipped from V and 5 bases from J, the junction kept 13 bases outside the gene matches. CDR1 is DFQATT and CDR2 is SNEGSKA in the germline V gene (reference sequence). The CDR3 nucleotides read TGCAGTGCTACCCCCATCGTGGGGGGGTTCGAGACCCAGTACTTC. Translation gives CSATPIVGGFETQYF.

This clonotype has at least ten counts. V gene TRBV7-9 combines with J gene TRBJ1-2; D is undetermined. Germline lookup yields CDR1 SEHNR and CDR2 FQNEAQ (reference sequence). V gave up 7 bases and J gave up 4 bases, with 13 bases separating them. CDR3 size: 13 residues. Written as DNA, the CDR3 is TGTGCCAGCACCCCGGGAGGGTCCTATGGCTACACCTTC. Protein sequence: CASTPGGSYGYTF.

This clonotype was found a few times. The chain joins TRBV10-3 to TRBJ2-3, with TRBD2 identical over 10 bases. There are 16 residues in the CDR3. The V gene end was trimmed by 3 bases and the J gene end by 5 bases; junction bases not matched to a gene: 8. The germline CDR1 and CDR2 sequences are ENHRY and SYGVKD. CDR3 in amino acids: CAISEVQRGGVDTQYF. CDR3 sequence (DNA): TGTGCCATCAGTGAAGTCCAGCGGGGGGGCGTAGATACGCAGTATTTT.

This chain uses TRBV7-9 with TRBJ2-1; 10 nucleotides match TRBD2. J lost 6 bases, V lost 11 bases, and 10 bases had no gene match. The CDR3 length is 14 residues. From germline, CDR1 is SEHNR and CDR2 FQNEAQ (reference sequence). The CDR3 DNA sequence: TGTGCCGAACGACTGGCTAGCGGGGGCAATGAGCAGTTCTTC. Translating it yields CAERLASGGNEQFF.

This clonotype appeared a few times. This rearrangement joins TRBV28 to TRBJ2-5; 10 bases line up with TRBD1. From germline, CDR1 is MDHEN and CDR2 SYDVKM. V lost 5 bases and J lost 2; bases outside the gene matches: 8. The CDR3 is made up of 16 amino acids. DNA of the CDR3: TGTGCCAGCAGTACCGGGACAGGGGAAGAACAAGAGACCCAGTACTTC. It specifies CASSTGTGEEQETQYF.